The rows below give T cell receptor beta chains drawn from one sample of a study of cytomegalovirus exposure and HLA in healthy donors. Sequencing was performed with immunoSEQ multiplex PCR; in TCRdb, only in-frame clones are kept and a portion is missing. The top ten hold under 4% of the sample, which has 85,000 to 100,000 clones, approximately 79% seen once. Specimen: PBMCs. These receptors came from a woman between 40 and 55 years old in good health and CMV-seronegative. Each CDR3 is given with its conserved first and last residue. Each record gives: V gene, J gene, D gene, clone size, CDR3 DNA, CDR3 protein. A D gene is named only where the DNA matches it firmly. A clone size is listed for some rows: how often the clone was seen (once, few, many), or a class if it is expanded.

TRBV4-3	TRBJ1-6	-	-	TGCGCCAGCAGCCAAGGGACAGCTTATAATTCACCCCTCCACTTT	CASSQGTAYNSPLHF
TRBV7-9	TRBJ1-6	-	-	TGTGCCAGCAGCTTAGCCCTAACCTCGCCCGGTTATTCACCCCTCCACTTT	CASSLALTSPGYSPLHF
TRBV18	TRBJ2-2	TRBD2	-	TGTGCCAGCTCACCCCCTAGCGGGGGGGAAAGGTCCGGGGAGCTGTTTTTT	CASSPPSGGERSGELFF
TRBV11-2	TRBJ1-2	-	-	TGTGCCAGCAGCCCGCGGGGGCACCTTTATGGCTACACCTTC	CASSPRGHLYGYTF
TRBV6-1	TRBJ1-5	-	-	TGTGCCAGCAGCCGTAAGCCCCAGCATTTT	CASSRKPQHF
TRBV19	TRBJ1-5	-	few	TGTGCCAGTAGTATAGCACAGGCGCCCTATCAGCCCCAGCATTTT	CASSIAQAPYQPQHF
TRBV28	TRBJ1-4	-	-	TGTGCCAGCAGTCCCTATCTGGATGAAAAACTGTTTTTT	CASSPYLDEKLFF
TRBV5-5	TRBJ2-7	-	-	TGTGCCAGCACCCGGGGCTACGAGCAGTACTTC	CASTRGYEQYF
TRBV19	TRBJ1-5	TRBD1	-	TGTGCCAGTAAACAGGACAGGGTGAGGGATCAGCCCCAGCATTTT	CASKQDRVRDQPQHF
TRBV2	TRBJ1-6	-	-	TGTGCCAGCAACCTCAGGGGTGGCCTTAATTCACCCCTCCACTTT	CASNLRGGLNSPLHF
TRBV7-8	TRBJ1-5	-	-	TGTGCCAGCAGCTTACCCGGAGGAAACAATCAGCCCCAGCATTTT	CASSLPGGNNQPQHF
TRBV2	TRBJ1-1	TRBD1	-	TGTGCCAGCAGACCCTGGGACAGCATCCGGGGAACTGAAGCTTTCTTT	CASRPWDSIRGTEAFF
TRBV2	TRBJ1-4	-	-	TGTGCCAGCAGTGAATCTGGACAACTGGGTGAAAAACTGTTTTTT	CASSESGQLGEKLFF
TRBV12-5	TRBJ1-5	-	-	TGTGCTAGTGGTTTGGCAGGGGTTAGCAATCAGCCCCAGCATTTT	CASGLAGVSNQPQHF
TRBV4-2	TRBJ1-3	-	once	TGTGCCAGCAGCCAAGAGCTCCCGGGGAGCTCTGGAAACACCATATATTTT	CASSQELPGSSGNTIYF
TRBV4-1	TRBJ1-2	TRBD1	-	TGCGCCAGCAGCCAATCAAGACAGGGGGCCTCAAACTATGGCTACACCTTC	CASSQSRQGASNYGYTF
TRBV29-1	TRBJ1-2	TRBD1	-	TGCAGCGCTGAGATAAGACCGGGACAGGGATACTACCCCTTC	CSAEIRPGQGYYPF